This T cell receptor (beta chain) is from a study of blood T cell repertoires in COVID-19 (TCRdb year 2020). About the study as a whole: The collaborator samples originated in the United States, Italy and Spain and spanned the acute and convalescent phases of COVID-19. The prospective study material was composed of cDNA or gDNA derived from T cells, B-cell-depleted T cells, or PBMCs. The dataset comprised deeply sampled blood TCRbeta repertoires from subjects exposed to, actively infected with, or recovered from COVID-19. A freely available public database, intended as a resource for researchers studying the immune response to SARS-CoV-2, is where the repertoires were released. The samples were drawn from the first 160 participants of the ongoing ImmuneRACE study and from 1,254 subjects provided by 6 global collaborators. Nearly every sample came with metadata listing a de-identified subject ID, COVID-19 status, age in years and sex. Where available, HLA class I and class II types were obtained from metadata supplied by the sample provider rather than from assay-based typing.

Looking up the germline V gene (reference sequence) yields CDR1 SEHNR and CDR2 FQNEAQ. V trim: 6 bases; J trim: 6 bases; unmatched bases: 5. Taken from cysteine to phenylalanine, the CDR3 has 14 residues. This entry keeps only the CDR3 DNA: 42 bases, framed from base 1. Whole blood was collected in K2EDTA tubes by collaborating institutions according to the institutions' own protocols. Collaborator samples were shipped for TCRbeta analysis as frozen whole blood, isolated PBMCs, or DNA extracted from either sample type. Study-wide findings and limitations: Clinical and demographic metadata were provided uncurated, with the amount varying by source and participant.

The immunoSEQ Assay, a bias-controlled multiplex PCR, was used to amplify TCRbeta CDR3 regions from genomic DNA. The published analysis was carried out like this. Within the assay, amplification of reference gene primers was used to estimate how many nucleated cells each sample contained. To quantify the absolute abundance of each unique TCRbeta CDR3 rearrangement, sequence reads were collapsed and filtered. Productive Simpson clonality was computed per sample as the square root of Simpson's diversity index over productive rearrangements. Entries here come from immuneACCESS through TCRdb and include only in-frame sequences with V and J called. Some clones fail to appear in such tables; in the studies checked, an unresolved V gene covers under half of the shortfall, and the cause of the remainder is unknown. That table gives V, J and clone size, and the DNA gave D and trimming. In all, the sample holds approximately 77,000 clones, and roughly 76% of those were seen once. 15% to 20% of the sample lies in the top ten.

About this clone itself: No cognate antigen has been identified for it. No much larger clonotype is one base removed from it; base qualities were not supplied.

This receptor was obtained from a man in his sixties or seventies with active or convalescent COVID-19. The rearrangement joined TRBV7-9 to TRBJ1-6; TRBD1 matches 7 bases in the middle. The sample was peripheral blood. At the DNA level, the sequence is TGTGCCAGCAGGAATCAGGGGGGTAATTCACCCCTCCACTTT. Translated, this gives CASRNQGGNSPLHF.